Below are 10 T cell receptor beta chains sequenced from a single sample in a study of CD8+CD57+ T cells in acquired aplastic anemia. In patients chosen for sequencing, flow cytometry had shown CD8+CD57+ cell expansion. TCR beta VDJ and CDR3 were profiled, and genomic DNA was the template. TCRdb recomputed calls from the reads with MiXCR, one row per CDR3 protein. The data contain about 190,000 distinct CDR3 sequences, 40% to 50% of them singletons. The specimen sequenced was sorted CD4+, CD8+, or CD8+CD57+ T cells (not recorded which) from PBMCs. The receptor set was obtained from a human donor with aplastic anemia.

A few counts support this clonotype. V usage is TRBV12-3 or TRBV12-4 and J usage is TRBJ2-7, with D perhaps being TRBD1 or TRBD2 (6 bases each). The CDR3 consists of 15 residues. V was trimmed by 2 bases and J by 4 bases, leaving 15 bases between them. The CDR3 is CASSLFAGQAYEQYF. The CDR3 bases are TGTGCCAGCAGTTTATTTGCGGGACAAGCTTACGAGCAGTACTTC.

This clonotype occurred many times. V is TRBV20-1 and J is TRBJ2-5, with 7 bases matching TRBD1. The V gene end was trimmed by 1 base and the J gene end by 0 bases; junction bases not matched to a gene: 5. The CDR3 loop spans 15 amino acids. Germline V lookup: CDR1 DFQATT, CDR2 SNEGSKA (reference sequence). The CDR3 loop reads CSARGGRGYQETQYF. The CDR3 DNA reads TGCAGTGCTAGAGGTGGCAGGGGGTACCAAGAGACCCAGTACTTC.

Notes on this clonotype: A much larger clone lies a single base off, so this may be a read error. The gene calls are TRBV9 and TRBJ2-3, with TRBD2 matching 8 bases. CDR1 is SGDLS and CDR2 is YYNGEE in the germline V gene. The CDR3 consists of 16 residues. The CDR3 sequence: CASSVGGLAHTDTLYF. The DNA for the CDR3 is TGTGCCAGCAGCGTAGGCGGACTAGCCCATACAGATACGCTGTATTTT.

Concerning this clonotype: A junction end diverges from the germline sequence, so it may reflect a read error. The chain joins TRBV19 to TRBJ1-5, with D unresolved. The length of the CDR3 is 17 residues. Germline-derived CDR1 and CDR2 are LNHDA and SQIVND (reference sequence). The CDR3 loop is CASSNDRARISNLPQHF. In DNA form, the CDR3 reads TGTGCCAGTAGTAACGACCGGGCCAGAATTAGCAATCTGCCCCAGCATTTT.

This clonotype was counted a few times. The rearrangement joins TRBV12-3 or TRBV12-4 to TRBJ1-4; D is perhaps TRBD1 (5 bases). There are 14 residues in the CDR3. V lost 3 bases to trimming and J lost 8 bases, with 13 bases between them. CDR3 amino acids: CASSLGQGGEKLFF. The CDR3 DNA reads as TGTGCCAGCAGTTTGGGGCAGGGCGGCGAAAAACTGTTTTTT.

V is TRBV7-3 and J is TRBJ2-7; 12 bases align to TRBD2. Germline V gene sequence: CDR1 SGHTA, CDR2 FQGTGA. The CDR3 has 17 residues. The V and J ends lost 5 bases and 5 bases, in that order; junction bases with no gene match: 13. The CDR3 spells CASSTPELAGGLNEQYF. The CDR3 bases are TGTGCCAGCAGCACCCCCGAACTAGCGGGGGGTCTCAACGAGCAGTACTTC. The full variable domain, rest sourced from reference TRBV7-3 and TRBJ2-7, is GAGVSQTPSNKVTEKGKYVELRCDPISGHTALYWYRQSLGQGPEFLIYFQGTGAADDSGLPNDRFFAVRPEGSVSTLKIQRTERGDSAVYLCASSTPELAGGLNEQYFGPGTRLTVT.

This clonotype showed up many times. This rearrangement joins TRBV14 to TRBJ2-7; D is tentatively TRBD1 or TRBD2 (5 bases each). The CDR3 totals 14 residues. V lost 4 bases and J 7 bases, leaving 17 bases between the germline ends. Germline V CDR1 and CDR2: SGHDN, FVKESK. The CDR3 bases are TGTGCCAGCAGCCTCCCGGGACGGCAGCTTGAGCAGTACTTC. This encodes CASSLPGRQLEQYF.

This clonotype was detected only a few times. The CDR3: CASSSSGVNTEAFF. The DNA of the CDR3 is TGTGCCAGCAGCTCCTCTGGCGTCAACACTGAAGCTTTCTTT. The chain carries TRBV5-8 and TRBJ1-1; D ambiguous. Germline CDR1 SGHTS, CDR2 YDEGEE. The CDR3 has 14 residues. V was trimmed by 3 bases and J by 2 bases, leaving 11 bases between them.

This sequence joins TRBV20-1 and TRBJ1-6; D call uncertain. The CDR3 length is 16 residues. With 1 base removed from V and 3 bases from J, the gap between germline ends came to 13 bases. The V gene's germline CDR1 is DFQATT and CDR2 SNEGSKA (reference sequence). CDR3 sequence reads: CSARVLGLNYNSPLHF. In DNA, the CDR3 is TGCAGTGCTAGAGTGCTCGGACTCAACTATAATTCACCCCTCCACTTT.

V usage is TRBV2 and J usage is TRBJ2-7; possibly TRBD2 for D (6 bases). Trimming pared 8 bases from V and 6 bases from J, leaving 14 bases between. The CDR3 runs 12 residues. Germline CDR1 SNHLY, CDR2 FYNNEI. The CDR3 region has the DNA TGTGCCAGCGGGAGGAGTGTGGTCGAGCAGTACTTC. This codes for CASGRSVVEQYF. Full variable domain (missing parts from reference TRBV2 and TRBJ2-7): EPEVTQTPSHQVTQMGQEVILRCVPISNHLYFYWYRQILGQKVEFLVSFYNNEISEKSEIFDDQFSVERPDGSNFTLKIRSTKLEDSAMYFCASGRSVVEQYFGPGTRLTVT.